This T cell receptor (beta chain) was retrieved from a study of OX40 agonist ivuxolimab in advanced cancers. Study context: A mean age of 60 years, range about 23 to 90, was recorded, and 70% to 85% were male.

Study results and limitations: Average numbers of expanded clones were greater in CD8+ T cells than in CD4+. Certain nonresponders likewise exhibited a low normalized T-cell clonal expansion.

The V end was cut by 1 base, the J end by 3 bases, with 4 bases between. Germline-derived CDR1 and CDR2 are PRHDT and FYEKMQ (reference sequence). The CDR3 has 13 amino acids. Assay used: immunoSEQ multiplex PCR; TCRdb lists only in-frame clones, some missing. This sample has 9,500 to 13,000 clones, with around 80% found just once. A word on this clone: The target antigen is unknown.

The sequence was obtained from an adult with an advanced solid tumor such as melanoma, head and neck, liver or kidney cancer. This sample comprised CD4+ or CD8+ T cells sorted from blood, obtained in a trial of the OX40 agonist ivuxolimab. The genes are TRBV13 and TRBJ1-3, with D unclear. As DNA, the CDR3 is TGTGCCAGCAGCTTAGAGGTTGGAAACACCATATATTTT. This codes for CASSLEVGNTIYF.